Listed below are T cell receptor beta chains from one sample, sequenced in a study of OX40 agonist ivuxolimab in advanced cancers. TCRdb's copy holds only in-frame clones and misses some; the assay was immunoSEQ multiplex PCR. The data hold 45,000 to 50,000 clones, with about nine tenths observed a single time. The specimen comprised CD4+ or CD8+ T cells sorted from blood, sampled in a trial of the OX40 agonist ivuxolimab. These receptors came from an adult with an advanced solid tumor such as melanoma, head and neck, liver or kidney cancer. Each CDR3 is given with its conserved first and last residue. D genes are given only for firm matches. Size is omitted from some rows. Given values are once, few, many or a class for expanded clones.

TRBJ2-7 - - TRBV11-2 CASSSRYEQYF TGTGCCAGCAGCTCTCGTTACGAGCAGTACTTC
TRBJ1-3 - TRBD1 TRBV7-6 CASQGGAGNTIYF TGTGCCAGTCAGGGGGGAGCGGGAAACACCATATATTTT
TRBJ1-1 - - TRBV5-6 CASSLELNTEAFF TGTGCCAGCAGCTTGGAGCTTAACACTGAAGCTTTCTTT
TRBJ1-6 - - TRBV27 CASSLYANSLRSPLHF TGTGCCAGCAGTTTATACGCGAACAGTCTTCGTTCACCCCTCCACTTT
TRBJ1-1 - - TRBV13 CASSFYGTYTHTEAFF TGTGCCAGCAGCTTTTATGGGACTTACACGCACACTGAAGCTTTCTTT
TRBJ2-7 - - TRBV11-2 CASSLERDTPYEQYF TGTGCCAGCAGCCTAGAGAGGGACACCCCCTACGAGCAGTACTTC
TRBJ1-3 - - TRBV9 CASSVGVASGNTIYF TGTGCCAGCAGCGTGGGGGTCGCCTCTGGAAACACCATATATTTT
TRBJ2-1 few TRBD2 TRBV15 CATEPRGGYNEQFF TGTGCCACAGAACCCCGCGGGGGATACAATGAGCAGTTCTTC
TRBJ2-1 - TRBD2 TRBV15 CATSRALAGVHEQFF TGTGCCACCAGCAGAGCGCTAGCGGGGGTGCATGAGCAGTTCTTC
TRBJ2-3 - - TRBV4-1 CASSHRPDTQYF TGCGCCAGCAGCCACCGACCAGATACGCAGTATTTT
TRBJ1-1 - TRBD1 TRBV7-9 CASPPGTVTAEAFF TGTGCCAGCCCTCCCGGGACAGTGACAGCTGAAGCTTTCTTT
TRBJ1-6 - - TRBV7-9 CASSMGVYNSPLHF TGTGCCAGCAGCATGGGAGTTTATAATTCACCCCTCCACTTT
TRBJ2-3 - - TRBV5-4 CASSLTNSDTQYF TGTGCCAGCAGCCTGACAAACAGCGATACGCAGTATTTT
TRBJ2-3 - - TRBV4-2 CASSQDTIHPSTDTQYF TGTGCCAGCAGCCAAGATACCATCCACCCTAGCACAGATACGCAGTATTTT
TRBJ1-2 once - TRBV6-5 CASSRGWGLPGYTF TGTGCCAGCAGTCGCGGCTGGGGGCTCCCAGGCTACACCTTC
TRBJ1-3 - - TRBV5-4 CASSHSGPLSGNTIYF TGTGCCAGCAGCCACAGCGGGCCCCTCTCTGGAAACACCATATATTTT
TRBJ2-2 - - TRBV6-1 CASSPGHYTGELFF TGTGCCAGCAGCCCAGGTCACTACACCGGGGAGCTGTTTTTT
TRBJ1-1 - - TRBV5-4 CASSLTGFPEAFF TGTGCCAGCAGTCTGACAGGCTTTCCTGAAGCTTTCTTT
TRBJ2-1 - TRBD2 TRBV6-4 CASSNDGGAGNEQFF TGTGCCAGCAGTAACGACGGGGGGGCCGGGAATGAGCAGTTCTTC
TRBJ1-6 - - TRBV27 CASSFDRSPNSPLHF TGTGCCAGCAGCTTCGACAGGAGTCCCAATTCACCCCTCCACTTT
TRBJ2-1 - - TRBV21-1 CASSTKPRGLAGGGVQFF TGTGCCAGCAGCACTAAGCCCCGCGGACTAGCGGGGGGAGGGGTGCAGTTCTTC
TRBJ2-2 few TRBD2 TRBV4-1 CASTAGTSNGGELFF TGCGCCAGCACCGCCGGGACTAGTAACGGCGGGGAGCTGTTTTTT
TRBJ2-7 - - TRBV29-1 CSVEDGPGRSYEQYF TGCAGCGTTGAAGATGGGCCAGGGAGGTCCTACGAGCAGTACTTC
TRBJ1-3 - - TRBV7-8 CASSPGVGNTIYF TGTGCCAGCAGCCCAGGAGTCGGAAACACCATATATTTT
TRBJ2-1 once - TRBV28 CASNGGTSYNEQFF TGTGCCAGCAACGGGGGCACCTCCTACAATGAGCAGTTCTTC
TRBJ2-7 - TRBD2 TRBV6-1 CASSAPSGGQGEQYF TGTGCCAGCAGTGCGCCTAGCGGGGGCCAGGGGGAGCAGTACTTC
TRBJ1-4 - TRBD1 TRBV18 CASSPSSGTGKEKLFF TGTGCCAGCTCACCCTCAAGTGGGACAGGAAAAGAAAAACTGTTTTTT
TRBJ1-5 - TRBD1 TRBV5-1 CASSKGADQPQHF TGCGCCAGCAGTAAGGGGGCGGATCAGCCCCAGCATTTT
TRBJ1-1 - - TRBV6-5 CASSHRQGLNTEAFF TGTGCCAGCAGCCACCGGCAGGGCCTGAACACTGAAGCTTTCTTT
TRBJ2-3 - - TRBV27 CASRPLNSPQYF TGTGCCAGCAGACCTTTAAACTCGCCGCAGTATTTT
TRBJ2-2 few - TRBV7-9 CASTLVTGELFF TGTGCCAGCACATTGGTCACCGGGGAGCTGTTTTTT
TRBJ1-5 - - TRBV14 CASSQGVGNQPQHF TGTGCCAGCAGCCAGGGCGTGGGCAATCAGCCCCAGCATTTT
TRBJ2-5 - - TRBV5-6 CASSLNREGPDETQYF TGTGCCAGCAGCTTAAATCGAGAGGGGCCTGATGAGACCCAGTACTTC
TRBJ1-1 - TRBD1 TRBV2 CASYRGTEAFF TGTGCCAGCTACAGGGGAACTGAAGCTTTCTTT
TRBJ1-2 - - TRBV19 CASSIAPSGARDGYTF TGTGCCAGTAGTATAGCCCCCTCGGGGGCCAGGGATGGCTACACCTTC